A selection of T cell receptor beta chains follows, all from one sample in a study of cytomegalovirus exposure and HLA in healthy donors. The protocol was immunoSEQ multiplex PCR, while the TCRdb copy is restricted to in-frame clones and leaves out a portion. This listing includes some 180,000 clones. Material for sequencing was PBMCs. The origin of the receptors is a man aged 25 to 40 in good health and CMV-seronegative. Both conserved end residues are part of each CDR3. A D gene is named only where the DNA matches it firmly.

CDR3aa: CASSQLWGQGRHEQYF
d_gene: TRBD1
len: 16
v_gene: TRBV4-1

CDR3aa: CASSLGAGDNTGELFF
d_gene: -
len: 16
v_gene: TRBV5-1

CDR3aa: CASSFRQTDSPLHF
d_gene: -
len: 14
v_gene: TRBV6-6

CDR3aa: CAIRAGTGQETQYF
d_gene: TRBD1
len: 14
v_gene: TRBV10-3

CDR3aa: CASITGGTYEQYF
d_gene: -
len: 13
v_gene: TRBV28

CDR3aa: CASSFLAGGPHEQYF
d_gene: TRBD2
len: 15
v_gene: TRBV27

CDR3aa: CASSAWDRENQPQHF
d_gene: TRBD1
len: 15
v_gene: TRBV19

CDR3aa: CASSSRTDSPLHF
d_gene: -
len: 13
v_gene: TRBV7-2

CDR3aa: CASSQGQGASFYGYTF
d_gene: TRBD1
len: 16
v_gene: TRBV6-6

CDR3aa: CASNKDTNSYEQYF
d_gene: -
len: 14
v_gene: TRBV2

CDR3aa: CASRSGTPQHF
d_gene: -
len: 11
v_gene: TRBV14

CDR3aa: CASRYYSNQPQHF
d_gene: -
len: 13
v_gene: TRBV28

CDR3aa: CASSIGPQGGHEQFF
d_gene: TRBD1
len: 15
v_gene: TRBV19

CDR3aa: CASSTPGGNTGELFF
d_gene: TRBD2
len: 15
v_gene: TRBV7-3

CDR3aa: CASSQGRGGNTEAFF
d_gene: -
len: 15
v_gene: TRBV4-2

CDR3aa: CASSFGVYQVSEAFF
d_gene: -
len: 15
v_gene: TRBV7-9

CDR3aa: CASGDRKDGYTF
d_gene: TRBD1
len: 12
v_gene: TRBV27

CDR3aa: CASSGGTGELFF
d_gene: -
len: 12
v_gene: TRBV10-1

CDR3aa: CASSLGGSGGSWYEQYF
d_gene: TRBD2
len: 17
v_gene: TRBV6-4

CDR3aa: CASTPGTGGIYEQYF
d_gene: TRBD1
len: 15
v_gene: TRBV19

CDR3aa: CASSYSEGQGTGEQYF
d_gene: TRBD1
len: 16
v_gene: TRBV6-5

CDR3aa: CASSDSPGDSPLHF
d_gene: -
len: 14
v_gene: TRBV6-4

CDR3aa: CASSKGPQGNYGYTF
d_gene: -
len: 15
v_gene: TRBV21-1

CDR3aa: CASSAGELGEQYF
d_gene: -
len: 13
v_gene: TRBV2

CDR3aa: CASSPTGGKTEAFF
d_gene: TRBD1
len: 14
v_gene: TRBV7-9

CDR3aa: CASALQGARDGYTF
d_gene: TRBD1
len: 14
v_gene: TRBV27

CDR3aa: CASSLPGRGADTEAFF
d_gene: -
len: 16
v_gene: TRBV5-4

CDR3aa: CASSDSSSGGGDTQYF
d_gene: TRBD2
len: 16
v_gene: TRBV6-4

CDR3aa: CASSIGQGGYEQYF
d_gene: TRBD1
len: 14
v_gene: TRBV11-3

CDR3aa: CASSDSIGVPGELFF
d_gene: -
len: 15
v_gene: TRBV6-4

CDR3aa: CASSLDGGSNTEAFF
d_gene: -
len: 15
v_gene: TRBV5-4

CDR3aa: CASSLGATNEKLFF
d_gene: -
len: 14
v_gene: TRBV6-5

CDR3aa: CAWSVEGQGATNEKLFF
d_gene: TRBD1
len: 17
v_gene: TRBV30

CDR3aa: CASSPGTADGYTF
d_gene: TRBD1
len: 13
v_gene: TRBV18

CDR3aa: CASMVGGGGRTEAFF
d_gene: -
len: 15
v_gene: TRBV5-5

CDR3aa: CASSDRSGNNEQFF
d_gene: -
len: 14
v_gene: TRBV6-1

CDR3aa: CASHRDSRAEAFF
d_gene: -
len: 13
v_gene: TRBV6-1

CDR3aa: CASSQDSRVGQPQHF
d_gene: -
len: 15
v_gene: TRBV4-3

CDR3aa: CASTRGRVLLSGANVLTF
d_gene: TRBD2
len: 18
v_gene: TRBV19

CDR3aa: CSVGPDRGSSNEQFF
d_gene: TRBD1
len: 15
v_gene: TRBV29-1

CDR3aa: CASSLGGLREQYF
d_gene: -
len: 13
v_gene: TRBV7-9

CDR3aa: CASSQDAGAHQPQHF
d_gene: -
len: 15
v_gene: TRBV4-3

CDR3aa: CASSLRQGAQSNYGYTF
d_gene: TRBD1
len: 17
v_gene: TRBV28

CDR3aa: CASSFQQGALETQYF
d_gene: TRBD1
len: 15
v_gene: TRBV7-2

CDR3aa: CASRWDSNEKLFF
d_gene: -
len: 13
v_gene: TRBV19

CDR3aa: CASSFGQGRPEYF
d_gene: TRBD1
len: 13
v_gene: TRBV6-5

CDR3aa: CASSIGDRGLSEQFF
d_gene: TRBD1
len: 15
v_gene: TRBV19

CDR3aa: CASSIVLSGDRRNNEQFF
d_gene: -
len: 18
v_gene: TRBV19

CDR3aa: CASSESVQTEQFF
d_gene: -
len: 13
v_gene: TRBV10-1